This T cell receptor (beta chain) was recovered during a study of T cell responses to AZD1222 COVID-19 vaccine. Study results and limitations: Recipients of AZD1222 seropositive at baseline numbered only 5 or 6.

Using immunoSEQ multiplex PCR, the repertoire was profiled, and TCRdb retains in-frame clones only, with some absent. Of under 200,000 clones listed, about nine tenths are singletons. On this clone: The antigen remains undetermined.

Trimming took 3 bases from V and 5 from J; bases not matched to a gene: 9. Germline CDR1 is MDHEN and CDR2 is SYDVKM. CDR3 size: 15 residues. This specimen consisted of peripheral blood, obtained on day 0 of AZD1222 vaccination. The chain recombines TRBV28 with TRBJ2-7; 8 bases fit TRBD1. This TCR came from an adult in good health. DNA for the CDR3: TGTGCCAGCAGTTTGGTACAGGGGGTCCTGAACGAGCAGTACTTC. Encoded protein: CASSLVQGVLNEQYF.